This T cell receptor (beta chain) was documented in a study of T cell repertoires in cytomegalovirus infection. About the research overall: Based on public TCR beta signatures, there were indications of CMV infection and of a matching HLA type.

As to this clonotype: The antigen remains unidentified.

Overall study findings and caveats: Totalled public TCR beta family frequency picked out people who carried CMV plus the relevant HLA. HLA-C-restricted CMV clonotypes gave the most frequent clonotype in two of eight donors.

One entry per CDR3 protein, called by TCRdb with MiXCR from the reads. This table holds some 390,000 distinct CDR3 sequences, 15% to 20% found once. This receptor was obtained from a human donor in good health (CMV status not recorded). Some clones in this sample may be carry-over from other donors' samples. Sample: PBMCs.

The CDR3 sequence is CASSTGLHQRTGNTIYF. As DNA, the CDR3 is TGTGCCAGTAGTACCGGTCTCCACCAGAGAACTGGAAACACCATATATTTT. This sequence joins TRBV19 and TRBJ1-3, with D uncertain. Germline CDR1 LNHDA, CDR2 SQIVND (reference sequence). The CDR3 is made up of 17 amino acids. V gave up 4 bases and J gave up 2 bases, with 18 bases separating them. Filled out from reference TRBV19 and TRBJ1-3, the complete variable domain reads DGGITQSPKYLFRKEGQNVTLSCEQNLNHDAMYWYRQDPGQGLRLIYYSQIVNDFQKGDIAEGYSVSREKKESFPLTVTSAQKNPTAFYLCASSTGLHQRTGNTIYFGEGSWLTVV.